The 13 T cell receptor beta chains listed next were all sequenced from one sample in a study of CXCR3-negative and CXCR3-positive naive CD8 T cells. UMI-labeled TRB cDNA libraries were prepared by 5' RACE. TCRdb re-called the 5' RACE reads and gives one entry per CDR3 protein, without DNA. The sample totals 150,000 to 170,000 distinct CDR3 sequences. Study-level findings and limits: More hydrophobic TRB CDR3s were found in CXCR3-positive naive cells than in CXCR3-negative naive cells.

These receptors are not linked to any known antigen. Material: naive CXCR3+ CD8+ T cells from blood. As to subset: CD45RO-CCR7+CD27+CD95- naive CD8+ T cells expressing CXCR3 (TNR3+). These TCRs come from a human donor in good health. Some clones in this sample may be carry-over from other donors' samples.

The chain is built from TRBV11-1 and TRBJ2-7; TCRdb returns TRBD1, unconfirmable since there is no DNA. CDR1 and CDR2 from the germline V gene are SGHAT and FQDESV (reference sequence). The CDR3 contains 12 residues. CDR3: CASSPWQGEQYF. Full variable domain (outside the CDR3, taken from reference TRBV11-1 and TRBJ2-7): EAEVAQSPRYKITEKSQAVAFWCDPISGHATLYWYRQILGQGPELLVQFQDESVVDDSQLPKDRFSAERLKGVDSTLKIQPAELGDSAMYLCASSPWQGEQYFGPGTRLTVT.

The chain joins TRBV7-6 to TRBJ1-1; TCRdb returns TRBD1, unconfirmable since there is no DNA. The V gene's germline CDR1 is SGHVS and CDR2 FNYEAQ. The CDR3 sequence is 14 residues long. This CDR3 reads CASSLAPGDTEAFF. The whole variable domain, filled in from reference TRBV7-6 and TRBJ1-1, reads GAGVSQSPRYKVTKRGQDVALRCDPISGHVSLYWYRQALGQGPEFLTYFNYEAQQDKSGLPNDRFSAERPEGSISTLTIQRTEQRDSAMYRCASSLAPGDTEAFFGQGTRLTVV.

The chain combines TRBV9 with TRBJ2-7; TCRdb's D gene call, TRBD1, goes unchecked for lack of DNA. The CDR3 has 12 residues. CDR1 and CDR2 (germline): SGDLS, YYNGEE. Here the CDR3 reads CASSVGAGEQYF.

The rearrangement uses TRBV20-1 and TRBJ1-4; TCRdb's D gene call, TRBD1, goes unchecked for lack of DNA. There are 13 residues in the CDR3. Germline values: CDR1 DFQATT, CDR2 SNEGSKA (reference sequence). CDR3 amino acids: CSAQTGVNEKLFF.

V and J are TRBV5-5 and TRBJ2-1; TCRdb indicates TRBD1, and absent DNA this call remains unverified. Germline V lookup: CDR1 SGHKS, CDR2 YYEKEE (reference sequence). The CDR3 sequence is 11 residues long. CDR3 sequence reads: CASSSPLEPFF.

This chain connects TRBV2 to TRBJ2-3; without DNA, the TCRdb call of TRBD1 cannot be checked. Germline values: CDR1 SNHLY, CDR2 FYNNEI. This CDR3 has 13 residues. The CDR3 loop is CASSSPWIDTQYF.

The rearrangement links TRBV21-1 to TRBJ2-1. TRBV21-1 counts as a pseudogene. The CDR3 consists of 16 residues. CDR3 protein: CASSSADILSYNEQFF.

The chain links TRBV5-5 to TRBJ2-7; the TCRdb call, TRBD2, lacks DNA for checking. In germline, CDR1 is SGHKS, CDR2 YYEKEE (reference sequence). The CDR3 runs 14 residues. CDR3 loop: CASSLSPAAYEQYF.

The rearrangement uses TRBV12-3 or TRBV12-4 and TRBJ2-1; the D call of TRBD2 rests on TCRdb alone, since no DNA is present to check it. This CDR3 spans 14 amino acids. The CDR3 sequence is CASKAGGAYNEQFF.

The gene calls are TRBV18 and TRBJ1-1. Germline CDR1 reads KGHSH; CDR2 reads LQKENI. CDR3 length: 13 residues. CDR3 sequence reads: CASSPPRSTEAFF.

CDR3 amino acids: CASSRVINYEQYF. This rearrangement joins TRBV2 to TRBJ2-7; TCRdb lists TRBD1, though no DNA is available to test this call. Germline values: CDR1 SNHLY, CDR2 FYNNEI. CDR3 length equals 13 residues.

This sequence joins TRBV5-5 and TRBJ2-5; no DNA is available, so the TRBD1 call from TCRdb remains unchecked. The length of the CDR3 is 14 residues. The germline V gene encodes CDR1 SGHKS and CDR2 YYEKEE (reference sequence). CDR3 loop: CASSLFWGQGTQYF. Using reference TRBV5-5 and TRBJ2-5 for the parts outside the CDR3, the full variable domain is DAGVTQSPTHLIKTRGQQVTLRCSPISGHKSVSWYQQVLGQGPQFIFQYYEKEERGRGNFPDRFSARQFPNYSSELNVNALLLGDSALYLCASSLFWGQGTQYFGPGTRLLVL.

The CDR3: CSVEGSEAQAFF. The chain carries TRBV29-1 and TRBJ1-1. Germline lookup yields CDR1 SQVTM and CDR2 ANQGSEA. This CDR3 contains 12 residues.